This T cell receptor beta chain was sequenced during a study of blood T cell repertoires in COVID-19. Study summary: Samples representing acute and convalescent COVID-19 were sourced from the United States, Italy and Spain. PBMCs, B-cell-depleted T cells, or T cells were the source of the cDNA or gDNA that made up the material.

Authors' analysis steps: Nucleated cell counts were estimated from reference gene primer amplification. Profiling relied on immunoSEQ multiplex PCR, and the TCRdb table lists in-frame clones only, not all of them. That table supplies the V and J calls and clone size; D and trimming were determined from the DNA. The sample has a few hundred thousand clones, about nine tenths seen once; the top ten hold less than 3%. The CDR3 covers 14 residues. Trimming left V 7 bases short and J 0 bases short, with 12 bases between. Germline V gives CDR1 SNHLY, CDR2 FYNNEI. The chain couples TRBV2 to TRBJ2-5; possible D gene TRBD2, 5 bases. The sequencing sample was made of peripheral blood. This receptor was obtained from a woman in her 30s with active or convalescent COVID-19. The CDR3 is CASKDGVYQETQYF. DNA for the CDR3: TGTGCCAGCAAGGACGGGGTGTACCAAGAGACCCAGTACTTC.